The 14 T cell receptor beta chains below all came from one sample that was sequenced in a study of regulatory T cells in long-lasting Graves disease. CDR3 regions were amplified by Arm-PCR using iRepertoire HTBI primers to build TCR beta libraries. TCRdb called the multiplex PCR reads again in MiXCR, with one record for every CDR3 protein. The sample includes about 460,000 distinct CDR3 sequences, 22% of them seen just once. Time point reported: persistent/refractory GD, antithyroid drugs over 5 years with positive TRAb. PBMC RNA was the source of the TCR library. The sample consisted of peripheral blood mononuclear cells (PBMCs), taken when the disease was refractory, from a patient treated with antithyroid drugs. All receptors derive from a female donor with Graves disease.

There are many counts of this clonotype. The chain employs TRBV29-1 and TRBJ1-4; D unresolved. Germline assignment: CDR1 SQVTM and CDR2 ANQGSEA. Trimming took 1 base from V and 0 from J, leaving 9 bases between them. This CDR3 is built from 15 residues. The CDR3 region has the DNA TGCAGCGTTGAAGGCGTCGGGGCAACTAATGAAAAACTGTTTTTT. This codes for CSVEGVGATNEKLFF.

The chain recombines TRBV11-2 with TRBJ2-3; a weak D match, TRBD2 (5 bases). Per germline, CDR1 SGHAT and CDR2 FQNNGV. Deletions cut 3 bases from V and 0 bases from J, with 10 bases between. The CDR3 loop spans 15 amino acids. The CDR3 coding sequence is TGTGCCAGCAGCTTTCAAGCGGACAGCACAGATACGCAGTATTTT. The encoded protein is CASSFQADSTDTQYF.

On this clonotype: The junction and the germline gene differ at one end; a read error may be behind it. The chain has TRBV2 and TRBJ1-2, with a weak D call TRBD1 (6 bases). Germline CDR1 is SNHLY and CDR2 is FYNNEI. This CDR3 region has 13 residues. This CDR3 is CCLQGVIPDGYTF. CDR3 nucleotides: TGCTGTTTACAGGGTGTGATCCCAGATGGCTACACCTTC.

This clonotype came up a few times. J is TRBJ1-3 and V is TRBV3-1; 7 bases agree with TRBD1. Trimming removed 2 bases from V and 4 bases from J; junction bases left unmatched: 8. The CDR3 spans 16 residues. Per the germline V gene, CDR1 is LGHDT and CDR2 is YNNKEL (reference sequence). DNA for the CDR3: TGTGCCAGCAGCCAACCGACAGGGCTTCGAGGAAACACCATATATTTT. Protein product: CASSQPTGLRGNTIYF. The whole variable domain, filled in from reference TRBV3-1 and TRBJ1-3, reads DTAVSQTPKYLVTQMGNDKSIKCEQNLGHDTMYWYKQDSKKFLKIMFSYNNKELIINETVPNRFSPKSPDKAHLNLHINSLELGDSAVYFCASSQPTGLRGNTIYFGEGSWLTVV.

This clonotype was observed many times. The chain couples TRBV11-1 to TRBJ1-5; no clear D. Germline lookup yields CDR1 SGHAT and CDR2 FQDESV (reference sequence). V shed 1 base and J shed 3 bases, with 4 bases lying between them. The CDR3 has 13 amino acids. The CDR3 bases are TGTGCCAGCAGCTTAGGACCCAATCAGCCCCAGCATTTT. Translated: CASSLGPNQPQHF.

Regarding this clonotype: A junction boundary mismatches the germline segment, possibly from a read error. The rearrangement links TRBV5-1 to TRBJ2-7; D might be TRBD1 (7 bases). CDR1 SGHRS and CDR2 YFSETQ come from the germline V gene. This CDR3 region has 14 residues. CDR3 nucleotide sequence: TGTGCCAGCAGCCGGGGGACAGCTTTCTACGAGCAGTACTTC. This codes for CASSRGTAFYEQYF.

This clonotype was counted at least ten times. J is TRBJ1-4 and V is TRBV7-2, with a tentative D call TRBD1 (6 bases). Germline assignment: CDR1 SGHTA and CDR2 FQGNSA. The CDR3 covers 13 residues. Trimming took 5 bases from V and 8 from J, leaving 12 bases between them. CDR3: CASSTNRDEKLFF. Written as DNA, the CDR3 is TGTGCCAGCAGCACTAACAGGGACGAAAAACTGTTTTTT.

The CDR3 region has the DNA TGTGCCAGCAGGGTACAGGGGGCTGTGGGAAATCAGCCCCAGCATTTT. Protein sequence: CASRVQGAVGNQPQHF. The chain employs TRBV2 and TRBJ1-5; TRBD1 aligns across 9 bases. Germline lookup yields CDR1 SNHLY and CDR2 FYNNEI. Trimming removed 6 bases from V and 4 bases from J; junction bases left unmatched: 10. CDR3 size: 16 residues.

Points on this clonotype: Mismatch with germline at one junction end may stem from a read error. This chain joins TRBV9 and TRBJ1-1, with D possibly TRBD1 on 6 matching bases. This CDR3 spans 15 amino acids. Germline values: CDR1 SGDLS, CDR2 YYNGEE. CDR3 region: CASSEIQGPNTEAFF. CDR3 in DNA: TGTGCCAGCAGCGAGATACAGGGCCCGAACACTGAGGCTTTCTTT.

The chain carries TRBV6-1 and TRBJ1-2; the D gene is possibly TRBD1 (6 bases). Germline CDR1 is MNHNS and CDR2 is SASEGT. The CDR3 totals 13 residues. V lost 6 bases and J 3 bases, leaving 11 bases between the germline ends. This chain's CDR3 is CASRQQGYYGYTF. The DNA for the CDR3 is TGTGCCAGCAGGCAACAGGGTTACTATGGCTACACCTTC.

This clonotype was seen a few times. V and J are TRBV20-1 and TRBJ2-7; D call uncertain. The CDR3 runs to 13 residues. Trimming removed 0 bases at V and 3 bases at J, with 9 bases between. CDR1 DFQATT and CDR2 SNEGSKA come from the germline V gene (reference sequence). CDR3 loop: CSARDQRDYEQYF. DNA of the CDR3: TGCAGTGCTAGAGATCAGCGAGACTACGAGCAGTACTTC.

This sequence joins TRBV6-5 and TRBJ1-2; D not certain. The CDR3 loop spans 13 amino acids. With 2 bases removed from V and 4 bases from J, the gap between germline ends came to 8 bases. CDR1 and CDR2 from the germline V gene are MNHEY and SVGAGI. The CDR3 spells CASSYTRAYGYTF. CDR3 nucleotides: TGTGCCAGCAGTTACACACGGGCCTATGGCTACACCTTC.

Details on this clonotype: A far larger clone is one base from this, pointing to a likely read error. The rearrangement joins TRBV11-2 to TRBJ1-5; D unresolved. The germline V and J ends were trimmed by 6 bases and 0 bases, with 18 bases remaining between them. The V gene's germline CDR1 is SGHAT and CDR2 FQNNGV. The CDR3 contains 17 residues. CDR3 region: CASSGPLFSISNQPQHF. CDR3 in DNA: TGTGCCAGCAGTGGACCATTATTCTCAATTAGCAATCAGCCCCAGCATTTT.

J is TRBJ2-2 and V is TRBV20-1, with D possibly being TRBD2 (5 bases). Germline loops: CDR1 DFQATT, CDR2 SNEGSKA (reference sequence). This CDR3 is 16 amino acids long. V dropped 6 bases and J dropped 1 base, with 18 bases sitting between them. CDR3 nucleotide sequence: TGCAGTGCCAACGGAGGCTCCTCTGTGAACACCGGGGAGCTGTTTTTT. It specifies CSANGGSSVNTGELFF.